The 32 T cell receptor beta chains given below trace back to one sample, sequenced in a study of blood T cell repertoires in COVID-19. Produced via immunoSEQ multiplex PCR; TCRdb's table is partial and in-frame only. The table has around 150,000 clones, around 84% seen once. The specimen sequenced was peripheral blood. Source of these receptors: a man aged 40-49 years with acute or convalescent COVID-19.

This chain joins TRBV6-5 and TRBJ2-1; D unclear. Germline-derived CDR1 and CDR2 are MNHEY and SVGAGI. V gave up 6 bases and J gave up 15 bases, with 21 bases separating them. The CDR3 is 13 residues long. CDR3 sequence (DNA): TGTGCCAGCAGCCCCGCCACGTCGGCTAGTCGGTTCTTC. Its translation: CASSPATSASRFF.

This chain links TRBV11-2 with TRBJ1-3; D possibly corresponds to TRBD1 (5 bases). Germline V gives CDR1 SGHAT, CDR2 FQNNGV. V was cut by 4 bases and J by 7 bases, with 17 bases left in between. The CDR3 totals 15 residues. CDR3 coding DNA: TGTGCCAGCAGCTACGACAGACTCGAAGGGAACACCATATATTTT. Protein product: CASSYDRLEGNTIYF.

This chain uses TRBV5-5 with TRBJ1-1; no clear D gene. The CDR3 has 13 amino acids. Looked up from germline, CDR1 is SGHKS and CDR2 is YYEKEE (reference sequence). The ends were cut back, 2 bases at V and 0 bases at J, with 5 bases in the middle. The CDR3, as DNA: TGTGCCAGCAGCTTTGCAGTGAACACTGAAGCTTTCTTT. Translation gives CASSFAVNTEAFF. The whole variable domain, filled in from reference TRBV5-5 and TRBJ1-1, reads DAGVTQSPTHLIKTRGQQVTLRCSPISGHKSVSWYQQVLGQGPQFIFQYYEKEERGRGNFPDRFSARQFPNYSSELNVNALLLGDSALYLCASSFAVNTEAFFGQGTRLTVV.

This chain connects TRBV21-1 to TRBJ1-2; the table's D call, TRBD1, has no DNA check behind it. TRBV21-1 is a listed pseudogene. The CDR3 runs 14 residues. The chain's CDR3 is CASSQPGPPYGYTF. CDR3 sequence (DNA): TGTGCCAGCAGCCAACCAGGTCCTCCTTATGGCTACACCTTC.

The CDR3 DNA reads TGTGCCAGCAGCTTAGCGGGGGGGTGGAGTACGCAGTATTTT. Translated: CASSLAGGWSTQYF. The J gene is TRBJ2-3, the V gene TRBV11-2; 8 positions match TRBD2. Losses at the gene ends were 1 base for V and 8 bases for J; bases not matched to a gene: 5. This CDR3 spans 14 amino acids. Looked up from germline, CDR1 is SGHAT and CDR2 is FQNNGV.

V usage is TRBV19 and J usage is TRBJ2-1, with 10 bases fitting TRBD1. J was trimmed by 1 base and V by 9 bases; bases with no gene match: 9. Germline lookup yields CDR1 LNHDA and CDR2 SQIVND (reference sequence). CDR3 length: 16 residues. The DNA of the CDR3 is TGTGCCAGCCTACCGGGACAGGGGTATTCCTACAATGAGCAGTTCTTC. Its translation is CASLPGQGYSYNEQFF.

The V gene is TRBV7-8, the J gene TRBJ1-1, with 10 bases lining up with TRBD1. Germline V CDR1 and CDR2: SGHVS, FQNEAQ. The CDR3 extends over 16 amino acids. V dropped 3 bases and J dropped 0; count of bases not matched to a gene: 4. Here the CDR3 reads CASSFRDRGMNTEAFF. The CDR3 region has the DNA TGTGCCAGCAGCTTCCGGGACAGGGGTATGAACACTGAAGCTTTCTTT.

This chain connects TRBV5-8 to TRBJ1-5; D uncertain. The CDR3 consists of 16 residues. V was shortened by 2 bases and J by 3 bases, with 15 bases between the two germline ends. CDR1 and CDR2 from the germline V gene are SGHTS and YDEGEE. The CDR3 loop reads CASSFPGFQNNQPQHF. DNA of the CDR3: TGTGCCAGCAGCTTTCCCGGGTTTCAGAACAATCAGCCCCAGCATTTT.

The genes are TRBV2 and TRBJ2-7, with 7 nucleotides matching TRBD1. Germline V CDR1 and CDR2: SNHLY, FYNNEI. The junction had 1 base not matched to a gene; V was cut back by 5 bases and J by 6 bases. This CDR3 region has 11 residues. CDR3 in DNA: TGTGCCAGCAGTAACAGGGGCGAGCAGTACTTC. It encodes CASSNRGEQYF.

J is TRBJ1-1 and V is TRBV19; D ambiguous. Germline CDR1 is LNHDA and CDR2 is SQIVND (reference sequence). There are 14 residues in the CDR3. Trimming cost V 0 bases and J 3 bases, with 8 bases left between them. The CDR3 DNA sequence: TGTGCCAGTAGTATAGAGAGTAGCTACACTGAAGCTTTCTTT. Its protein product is CASSIESSYTEAFF.

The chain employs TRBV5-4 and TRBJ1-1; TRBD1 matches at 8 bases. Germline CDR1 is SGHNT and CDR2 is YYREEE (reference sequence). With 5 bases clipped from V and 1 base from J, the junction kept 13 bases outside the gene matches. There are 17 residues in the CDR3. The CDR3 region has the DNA TGTGCCAGCAGTATTGGACAGGGTTATTCCGCGAACACTGAAGCTTTCTTT. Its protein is CASSIGQGYSANTEAFF.

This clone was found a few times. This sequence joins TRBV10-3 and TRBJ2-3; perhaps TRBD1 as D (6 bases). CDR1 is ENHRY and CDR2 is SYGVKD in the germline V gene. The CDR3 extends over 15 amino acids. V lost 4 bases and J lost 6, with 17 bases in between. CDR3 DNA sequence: TGTGCCATCAGTGTTCGGCAGGGGAGTTCTGATACGCAGTATTTT. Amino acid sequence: CAISVRQGSSDTQYF.

In nucleotides, the CDR3 is TGTGCCAGCAGTTGGGGACAGGGAAGCAATCAGCCCCAGCATTTT. This codes for CASSWGQGSNQPQHF. The chain has TRBV28 and TRBJ1-5; 9 bases match TRBD1. Germline V gives CDR1 MDHEN, CDR2 SYDVKM. With V trimmed by 4 bases and J by 1 base, 2 bases remained unmatched. There are 15 residues in the CDR3.

This chain's CDR3 is CASNPHANYGYTF. The CDR3, as DNA: TGTGCCAGCAACCCCCATGCTAACTATGGCTACACCTTC. The chain joins TRBV6-2 or TRBV6-3 to TRBJ1-2; D gene uncertain. Per germline, CDR1 MNHEY and CDR2 SVGEGT. The CDR3 runs 13 residues. Trimming stripped 7 bases from V and 0 bases from J, with 9 bases between.

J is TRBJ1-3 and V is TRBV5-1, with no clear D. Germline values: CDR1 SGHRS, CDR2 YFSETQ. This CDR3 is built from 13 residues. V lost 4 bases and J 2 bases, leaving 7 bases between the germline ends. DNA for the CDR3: TGCGCCAGCAGCGCGTCTACTGGAAACACCATATATTTT. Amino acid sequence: CASSASTGNTIYF.

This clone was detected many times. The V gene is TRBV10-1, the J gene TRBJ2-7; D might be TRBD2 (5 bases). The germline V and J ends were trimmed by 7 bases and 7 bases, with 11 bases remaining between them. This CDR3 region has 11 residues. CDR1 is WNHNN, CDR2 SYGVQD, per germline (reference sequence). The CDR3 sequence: CASTGTGEQYF. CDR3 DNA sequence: TGCGCCAGCACCGGTACGGGAGAGCAGTACTTC.

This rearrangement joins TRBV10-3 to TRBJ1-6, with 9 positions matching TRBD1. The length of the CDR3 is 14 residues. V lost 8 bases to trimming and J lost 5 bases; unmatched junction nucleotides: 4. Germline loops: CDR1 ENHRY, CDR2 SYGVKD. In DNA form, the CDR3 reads TGTGCCATCTGCCGGGACAGGGATAATTCACCCCTCCACTTT. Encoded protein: CAICRDRDNSPLHF.

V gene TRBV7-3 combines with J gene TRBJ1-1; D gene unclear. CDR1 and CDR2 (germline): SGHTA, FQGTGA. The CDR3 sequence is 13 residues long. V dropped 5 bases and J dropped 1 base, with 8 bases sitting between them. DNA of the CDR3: TGTGCCAGCAGCCTAGCAGAGAACACTGAAGCTTTCTTT. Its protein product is CASSLAENTEAFF.

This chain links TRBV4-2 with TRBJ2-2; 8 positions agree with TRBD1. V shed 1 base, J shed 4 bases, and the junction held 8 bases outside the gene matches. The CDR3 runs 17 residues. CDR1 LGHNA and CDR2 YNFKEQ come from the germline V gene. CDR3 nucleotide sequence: TGTGCCAGCAGCCAAGTAAAAGGACAGGGCAGCACCGGGGAGCTGTTTTTT. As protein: CASSQVKGQGSTGELFF.

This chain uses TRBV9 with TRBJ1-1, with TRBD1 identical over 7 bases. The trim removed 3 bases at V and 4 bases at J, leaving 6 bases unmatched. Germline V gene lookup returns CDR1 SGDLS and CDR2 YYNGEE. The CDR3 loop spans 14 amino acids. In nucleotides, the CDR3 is TGTGCCAGCAGCGCCTACAGGGGTTCCACTGAAGCTTTCTTT. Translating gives CASSAYRGSTEAFF.

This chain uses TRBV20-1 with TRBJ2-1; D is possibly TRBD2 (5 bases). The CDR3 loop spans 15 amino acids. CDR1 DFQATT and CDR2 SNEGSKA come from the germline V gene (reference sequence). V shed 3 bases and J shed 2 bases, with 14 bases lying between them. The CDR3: CSASSSGLAYNEQFF. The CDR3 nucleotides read TGCAGTGCTAGTTCCAGCGGTTTAGCCTACAATGAGCAGTTCTTC.

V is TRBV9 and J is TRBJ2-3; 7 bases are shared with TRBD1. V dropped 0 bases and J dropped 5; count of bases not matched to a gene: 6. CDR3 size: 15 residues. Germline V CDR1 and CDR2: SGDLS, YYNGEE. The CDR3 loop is CASSVEGAPGDTQYF. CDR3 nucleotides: TGTGCCAGCAGCGTAGAGGGGGCGCCCGGAGATACGCAGTATTTT.

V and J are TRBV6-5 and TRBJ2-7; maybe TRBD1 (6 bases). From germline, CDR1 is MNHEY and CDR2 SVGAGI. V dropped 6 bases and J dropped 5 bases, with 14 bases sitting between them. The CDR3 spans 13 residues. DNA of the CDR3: TGTGCCAGCAGCCGCCCCCAGGGGAACGAGCAGTACTTC. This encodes CASSRPQGNEQYF.

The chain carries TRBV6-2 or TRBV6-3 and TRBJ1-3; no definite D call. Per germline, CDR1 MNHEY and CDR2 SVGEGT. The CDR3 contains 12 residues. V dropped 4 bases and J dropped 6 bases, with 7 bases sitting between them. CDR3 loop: CASSWGENTIYF. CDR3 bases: TGTGCCAGCAGTTGGGGAGAAAACACCATATATTTT.

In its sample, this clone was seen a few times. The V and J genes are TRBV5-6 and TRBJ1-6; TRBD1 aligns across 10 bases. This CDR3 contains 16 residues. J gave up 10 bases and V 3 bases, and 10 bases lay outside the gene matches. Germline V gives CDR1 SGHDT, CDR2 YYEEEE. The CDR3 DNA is TGTGCCAGCAGCTCCCGTCAGACAGGGGGCCTCTCACCCCTCCACTTT. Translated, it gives CASSSRQTGGLSPLHF.

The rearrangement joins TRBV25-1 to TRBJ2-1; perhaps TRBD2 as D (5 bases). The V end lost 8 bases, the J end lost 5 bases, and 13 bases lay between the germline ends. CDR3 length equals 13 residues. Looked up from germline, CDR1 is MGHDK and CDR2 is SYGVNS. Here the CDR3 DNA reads TGTGCCAGCGGCTCGTCCGGGGACAATGAGCAGTTCTTC. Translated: CASGSSGDNEQFF.

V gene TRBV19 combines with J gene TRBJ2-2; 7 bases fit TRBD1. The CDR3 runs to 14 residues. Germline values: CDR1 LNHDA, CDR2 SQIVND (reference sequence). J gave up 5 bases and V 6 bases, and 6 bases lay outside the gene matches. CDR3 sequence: CASSPDRITGELFF. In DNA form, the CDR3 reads TGTGCCAGTAGCCCGGACAGGATTACCGGGGAGCTGTTTTTT. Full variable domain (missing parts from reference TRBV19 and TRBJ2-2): DGGITQSPKYLFRKEGQNVTLSCEQNLNHDAMYWYRQDPGQGLRLIYYSQIVNDFQKGDIAEGYSVSREKKESFPLTVTSAQKNPTAFYLCASSPDRITGELFFGEGSRLTVL.

The CDR3 region has the DNA TGTGCCAGCAGTCCCCGGCGGGACAGGGGGCTTGCTGGTTTCAGTGAAGCTTTCTTT. It is translated as CASSPRRDRGLAGFSEAFF. This sequence joins TRBV27 and TRBJ1-1, with 12 bases matching TRBD1. CDR3 length equals 19 residues. V shed 5 bases, J shed 7 bases, and the junction held 20 bases outside the gene matches. Germline-derived CDR1 and CDR2 are MNHEY and SMNVEV (reference sequence).

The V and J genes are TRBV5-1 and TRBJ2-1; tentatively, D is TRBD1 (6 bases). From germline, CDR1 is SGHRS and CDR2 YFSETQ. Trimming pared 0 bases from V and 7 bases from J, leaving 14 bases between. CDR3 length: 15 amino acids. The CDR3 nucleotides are TGCGCCAGCAGCTTGGAGTCAGGGGACCTAAATGAGCAGTTCTTC. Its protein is CASSLESGDLNEQFF.

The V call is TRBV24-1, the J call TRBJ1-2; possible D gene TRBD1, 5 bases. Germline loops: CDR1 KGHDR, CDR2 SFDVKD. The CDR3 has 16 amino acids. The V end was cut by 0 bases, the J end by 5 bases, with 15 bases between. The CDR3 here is CATSDLWGGSGYGYTF. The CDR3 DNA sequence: TGTGCCACCAGTGATTTGTGGGGGGGATCAGGGTATGGCTACACCTTC.

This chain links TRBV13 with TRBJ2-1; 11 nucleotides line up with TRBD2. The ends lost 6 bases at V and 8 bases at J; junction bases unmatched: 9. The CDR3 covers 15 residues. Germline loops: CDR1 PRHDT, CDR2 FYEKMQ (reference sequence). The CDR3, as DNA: TGTGCCAGCAGAGCCTCATCGGGACTAGCGGATGAGCAGTTCTTC. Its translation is CASRASSGLADEQFF. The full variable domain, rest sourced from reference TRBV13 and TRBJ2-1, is AAGVIQSPRHLIKEKRETATLKCYPIPRHDTVYWYQQGPGQDPQFLISFYEKMQSDKGSIPDRFSAQQFSDYHSELNMSSLELGDSALYFCASRASSGLADEQFFGPGTRLTVL.

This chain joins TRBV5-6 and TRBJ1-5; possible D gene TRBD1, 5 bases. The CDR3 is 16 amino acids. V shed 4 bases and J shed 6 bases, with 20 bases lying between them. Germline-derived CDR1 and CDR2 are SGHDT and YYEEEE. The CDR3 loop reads CASSLLGPHRGQPQHF. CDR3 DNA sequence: TGTGCCAGCAGCCTTCTCGGGCCCCATAGGGGTCAGCCCCAGCATTTT.